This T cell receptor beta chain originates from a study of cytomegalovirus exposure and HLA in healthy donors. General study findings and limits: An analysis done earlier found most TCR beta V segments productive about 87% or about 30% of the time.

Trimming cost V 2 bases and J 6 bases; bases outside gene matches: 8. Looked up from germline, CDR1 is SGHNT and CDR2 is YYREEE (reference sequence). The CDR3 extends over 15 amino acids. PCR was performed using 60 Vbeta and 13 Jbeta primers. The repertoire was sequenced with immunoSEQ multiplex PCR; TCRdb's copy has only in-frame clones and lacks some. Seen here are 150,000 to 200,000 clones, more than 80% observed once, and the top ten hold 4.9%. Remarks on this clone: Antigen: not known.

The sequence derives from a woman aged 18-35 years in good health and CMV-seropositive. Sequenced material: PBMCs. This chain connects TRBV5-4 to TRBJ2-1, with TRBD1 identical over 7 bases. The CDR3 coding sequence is TGTGCCAGCAGCTTTTTCTCACGACAGGGCAATGAGCAGTTCTTC. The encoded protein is CASSFFSRQGNEQFF.